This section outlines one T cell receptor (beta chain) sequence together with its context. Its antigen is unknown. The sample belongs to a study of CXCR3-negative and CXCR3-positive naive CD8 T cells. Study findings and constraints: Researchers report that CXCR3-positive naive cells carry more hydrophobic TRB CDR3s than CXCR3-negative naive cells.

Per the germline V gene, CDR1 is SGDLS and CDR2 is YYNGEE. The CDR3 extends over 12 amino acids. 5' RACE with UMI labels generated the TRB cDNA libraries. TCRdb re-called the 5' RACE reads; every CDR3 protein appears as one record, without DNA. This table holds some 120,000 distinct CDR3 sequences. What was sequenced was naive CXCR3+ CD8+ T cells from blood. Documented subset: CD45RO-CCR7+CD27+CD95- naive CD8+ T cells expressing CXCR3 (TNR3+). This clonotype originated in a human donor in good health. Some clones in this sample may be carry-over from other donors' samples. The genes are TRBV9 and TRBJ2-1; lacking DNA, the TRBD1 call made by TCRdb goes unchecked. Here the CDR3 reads CASSVPGFEQFF.